The T cell receptor (beta chain) described here comes from a study of T-cell reconstitution after alpha-beta-depleted transplantation in children. Broader study findings: T-cell counts and diversity at one year following transplant were attributed mainly to newly produced T cells.

There are 12 residues in the CDR3. V lost 6 bases, J lost 1 base, and 10 bases lay in between. CDR1 and CDR2 (germline): DFQATT, SNEGSKA (reference sequence). This clonotype has only a few counts. As yet, its antigen is unknown. During its preparation, the TCRbeta library received unique molecular identifiers. TCRdb processed the PCR reads anew with MiXCR; each CDR3 protein has one entry. The sample contains roughly 310,000 distinct CDR3 sequences, approximately 23% of which appear only once. This receptor was identified in a male patient between 10 and 17 years old who had a stem cell transplant for acute lymphoblastic leukemia, so the T cells may come from the graft donor. This material consisted of PBMCs, mostly from graft donor cells, taken 180 days after TCRalphabeta/CD19-depleted stem cell transplant. This chain links TRBV20-1 with TRBJ2-7; D is unresolved. The CDR3 region has the DNA TGCAGTGCCTACCGACATTCCTACGAGCAGTACTTC. Amino acids: CSAYRHSYEQYF.